This TCR beta chain was sequenced in a study of cytomegalovirus exposure and HLA in healthy donors. Study-wide results and limits: About 87% or about 30% of the time was how often most TCR beta V segments were productive, according to an earlier analysis. Certain indistinguishable V segments, among them TRBV6-2 and TRBV6-3, were excluded. There were some public TCRs occurring in many donors, but most TCR sequences were rare. Researchers reportedly found TCR beta sequences accurately predicted most subjects' HLA-A and HLA-B alleles.

The PCR used 60 Vbeta and 13 Jbeta primers. This table comes from immunoSEQ multiplex PCR, and its TCRdb copy is limited to in-frame clones, with some not included. The sample shows some 110,000 clones, roughly 80% of them seen only once. With respect to this clone: The antigen is not known.

Germline V gene data show CDR1 as MGHRA and CDR2 as YSYEKL. CDR3 size: 19 residues. V lost 4 bases to trimming and J lost 5 bases; unmatched junction nucleotides: 14. Sequencing was carried out using PBMCs. This sequence joins TRBV4-1 and TRBJ2-2; TRBD1 matches at 12 bases. The sequence derives from a man in his fifties or sixties in good health and CMV-seronegative. The CDR3 reads CASSPGTGGAGARTGELFF. In nucleotides, the CDR3 is TGCGCCAGCAGCCCAGGGACAGGGGGCGCGGGAGCTCGGACCGGGGAGCTGTTTTTT.